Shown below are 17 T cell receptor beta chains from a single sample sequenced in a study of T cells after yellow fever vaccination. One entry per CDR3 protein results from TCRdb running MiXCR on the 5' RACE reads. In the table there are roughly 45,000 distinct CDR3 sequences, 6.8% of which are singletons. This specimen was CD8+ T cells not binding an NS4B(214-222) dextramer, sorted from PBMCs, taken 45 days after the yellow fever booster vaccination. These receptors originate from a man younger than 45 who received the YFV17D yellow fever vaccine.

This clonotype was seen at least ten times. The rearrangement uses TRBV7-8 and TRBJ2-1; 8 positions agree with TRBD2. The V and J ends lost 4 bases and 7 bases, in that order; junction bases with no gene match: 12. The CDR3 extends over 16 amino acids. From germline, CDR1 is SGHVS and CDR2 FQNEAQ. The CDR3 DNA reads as TGTGCCAGCAGCTCATTAGGGGCGGGAGGCGGTAATGAGCAGTTCTTC. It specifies CASSSLGAGGGNEQFF. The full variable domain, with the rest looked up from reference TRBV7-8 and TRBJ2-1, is GAGVSQSPRYKVAKRGQDVALRCDPISGHVSLFWYQQALGQGPEFLTYFQNEAQLDKSGLPSDRFFAERPEGSVSTLKIQRTQQEDSAVYLCASSSLGAGGGNEQFFGPGTRLTVL.

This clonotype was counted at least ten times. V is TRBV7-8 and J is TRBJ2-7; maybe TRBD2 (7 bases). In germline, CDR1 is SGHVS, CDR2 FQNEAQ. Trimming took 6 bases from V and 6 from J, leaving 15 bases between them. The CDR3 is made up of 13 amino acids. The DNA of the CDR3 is TGTGCCAGCAGGGGGGGGCGCAGTGCCGAGCAGTACTTC. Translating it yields CASRGGRSAEQYF.

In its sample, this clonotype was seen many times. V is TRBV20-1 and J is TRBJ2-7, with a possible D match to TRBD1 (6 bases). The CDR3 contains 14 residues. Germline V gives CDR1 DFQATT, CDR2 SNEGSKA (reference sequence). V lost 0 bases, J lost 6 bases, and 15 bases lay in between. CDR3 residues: CSARDPGVDFEQYF. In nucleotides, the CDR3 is TGCAGTGCTAGAGATCCAGGGGTCGACTTCGAGCAGTACTTC.

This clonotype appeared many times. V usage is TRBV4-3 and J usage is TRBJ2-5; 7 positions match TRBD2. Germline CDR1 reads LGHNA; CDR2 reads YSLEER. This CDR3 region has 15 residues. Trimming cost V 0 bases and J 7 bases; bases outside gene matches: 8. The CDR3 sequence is CASSQDGGLEGTQYF. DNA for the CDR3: TGCGCCAGCAGCCAAGACGGCGGACTAGAGGGGACCCAGTACTTC.

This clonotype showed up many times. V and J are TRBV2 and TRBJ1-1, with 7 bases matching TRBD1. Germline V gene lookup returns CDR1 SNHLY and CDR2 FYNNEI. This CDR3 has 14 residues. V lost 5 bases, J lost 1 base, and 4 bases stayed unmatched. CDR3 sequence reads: CASSTGAWNTEAFF. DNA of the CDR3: TGTGCCAGCAGTACAGGGGCCTGGAACACTGAAGCTTTCTTT. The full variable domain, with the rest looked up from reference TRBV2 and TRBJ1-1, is EPEVTQTPSHQVTQMGQEVILRCVPISNHLYFYWYRQILGQKVEFLVSFYNNEISEKSEIFDDQFSVERPDGSNFTLKIRSTKLEDSAMYFCASSTGAWNTEAFFGQGTRLTVV.

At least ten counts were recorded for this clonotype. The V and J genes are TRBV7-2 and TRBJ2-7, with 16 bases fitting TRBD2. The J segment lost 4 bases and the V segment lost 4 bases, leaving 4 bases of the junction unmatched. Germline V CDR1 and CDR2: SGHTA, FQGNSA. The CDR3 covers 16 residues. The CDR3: CASSWGLAGGYYEQYF. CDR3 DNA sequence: TGTGCCAGCAGCTGGGGACTAGCGGGAGGGTATTACGAGCAGTACTTC.

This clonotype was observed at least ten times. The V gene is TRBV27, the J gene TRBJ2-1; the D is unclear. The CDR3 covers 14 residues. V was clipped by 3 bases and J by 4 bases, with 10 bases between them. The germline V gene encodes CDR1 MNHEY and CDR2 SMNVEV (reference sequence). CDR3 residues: CASSFDGSYNEQFF. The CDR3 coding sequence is TGTGCCAGCAGTTTTGACGGGTCATACAATGAGCAGTTCTTC.

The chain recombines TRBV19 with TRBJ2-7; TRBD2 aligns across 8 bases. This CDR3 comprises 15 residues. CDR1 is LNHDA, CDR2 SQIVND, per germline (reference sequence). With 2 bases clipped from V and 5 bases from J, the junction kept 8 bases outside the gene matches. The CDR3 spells CASSIRAGDENEQYF. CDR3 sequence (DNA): TGTGCCAGTAGTATAAGAGCGGGAGATGAGAACGAGCAGTACTTC.

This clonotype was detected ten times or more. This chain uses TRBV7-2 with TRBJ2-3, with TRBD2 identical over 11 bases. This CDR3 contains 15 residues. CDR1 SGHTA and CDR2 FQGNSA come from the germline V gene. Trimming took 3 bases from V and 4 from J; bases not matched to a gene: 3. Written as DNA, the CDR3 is TGTGCCAGCAGCTTGACTAGCGGGACCGCAGATACGCAGTATTTT. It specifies CASSLTSGTADTQYF.

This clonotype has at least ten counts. The CDR3 reads CASSPGDYEQYF. CDR3 bases: TGTGCCAGCAGCCCTGGGGACTACGAGCAGTACTTC. The chain links TRBV6-5 to TRBJ2-7, with unresolved D. V was pared by 6 bases and J by 3 bases, with 9 bases between. Germline V gene data show CDR1 as MNHEY and CDR2 as SVGAGI. This CDR3 region has 12 residues.

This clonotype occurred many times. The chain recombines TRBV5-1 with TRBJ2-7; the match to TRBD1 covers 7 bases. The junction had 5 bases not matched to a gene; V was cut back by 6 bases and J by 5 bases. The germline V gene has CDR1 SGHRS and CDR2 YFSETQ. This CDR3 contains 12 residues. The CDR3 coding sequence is TGCGCCAGCACATCCGGACAGGACGAGCAGTACTTC. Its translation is CASTSGQDEQYF. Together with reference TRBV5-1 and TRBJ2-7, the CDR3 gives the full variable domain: KAGVTQTPRYLIKTRGQQVTLSCSPISGHRSVSWYQQTPGQGLQFLFEYFSETQRNKGNFPGRFSGRQFSNSRSEMNVSTLELGDSALYLCASTSGQDEQYFGPGTRLTVT.

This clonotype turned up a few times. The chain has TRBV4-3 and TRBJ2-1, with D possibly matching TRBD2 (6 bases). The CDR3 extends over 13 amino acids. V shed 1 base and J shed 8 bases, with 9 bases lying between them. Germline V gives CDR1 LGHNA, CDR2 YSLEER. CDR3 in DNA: TGCGCCAGCAGCCAAGTACTAGCATATGAGCAGTTCTTC. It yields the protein CASSQVLAYEQFF.

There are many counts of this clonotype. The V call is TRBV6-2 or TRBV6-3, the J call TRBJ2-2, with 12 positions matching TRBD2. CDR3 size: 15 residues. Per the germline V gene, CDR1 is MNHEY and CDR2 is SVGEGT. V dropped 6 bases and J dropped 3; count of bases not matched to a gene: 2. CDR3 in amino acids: CASRRLAGDTGELFF. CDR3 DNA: TGTGCCAGCAGAAGACTAGCGGGGGACACCGGGGAGCTGTTTTTT.

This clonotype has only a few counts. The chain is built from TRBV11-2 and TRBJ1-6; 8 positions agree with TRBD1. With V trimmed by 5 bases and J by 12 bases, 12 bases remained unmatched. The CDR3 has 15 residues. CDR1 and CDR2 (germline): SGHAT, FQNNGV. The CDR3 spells CASSRPGDRGGPLHF. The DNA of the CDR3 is TGTGCCAGCAGCCGCCCGGGAGACAGGGGAGGACCCCTCCACTTT.

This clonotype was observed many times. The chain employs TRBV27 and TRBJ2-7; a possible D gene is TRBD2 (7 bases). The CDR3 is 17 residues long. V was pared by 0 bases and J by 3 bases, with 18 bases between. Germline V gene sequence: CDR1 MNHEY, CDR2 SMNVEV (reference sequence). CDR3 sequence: CASSLSPLLGGLYEQYF. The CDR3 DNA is TGTGCCAGCAGTTTATCGCCTCTCCTCGGGGGGCTCTACGAGCAGTACTTC.

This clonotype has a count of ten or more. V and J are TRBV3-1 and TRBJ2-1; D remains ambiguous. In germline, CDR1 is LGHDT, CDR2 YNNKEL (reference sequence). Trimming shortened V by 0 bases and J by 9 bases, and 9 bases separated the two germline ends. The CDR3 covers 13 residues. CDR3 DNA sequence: TGTGCCAGCAGCCAAGATGCCCCGAGTGAGCAGTTCTTC. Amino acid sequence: CASSQDAPSEQFF.

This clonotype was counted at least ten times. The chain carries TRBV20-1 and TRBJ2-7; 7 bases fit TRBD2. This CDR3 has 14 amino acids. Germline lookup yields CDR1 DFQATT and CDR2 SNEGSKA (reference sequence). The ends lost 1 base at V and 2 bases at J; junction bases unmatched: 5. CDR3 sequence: CSARGGSNPYEQYF. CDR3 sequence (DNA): TGCAGTGCTAGAGGCGGGAGTAACCCCTACGAGCAGTACTTC.